A selection of T cell receptor beta chains follows, all from one sample in a study of cytomegalovirus exposure and HLA in healthy donors. The table came from immunoSEQ multiplex PCR; TCRdb's copy has only in-frame clones and leaves some out. The sample includes 60,000 to 85,000 clones. Sequenced input: PBMCs. These TCRs come from a middle-aged man in good health and CMV-seropositive. CDR3s leave out the opening cysteine and the closing phenylalanine or tryptophan. Each record gives: J gene, V gene, D gene, CDR3 protein. The D gene is left open where the match is weak.

J gene: TRBJ2-5; V gene: TRBV5-5; D gene: NA; CDR3 protein: ASSLKPEGTQY
J gene: TRBJ1-2; V gene: TRBV19; D gene: NA; CDR3 protein: ASISAGVGGYT
J gene: TRBJ2-3; V gene: TRBV7-8; D gene: TRBD1; CDR3 protein: ASSLLTGSADTQY
J gene: TRBJ2-5; V gene: TRBV29-1; D gene: TRBD1; CDR3 protein: SVEGQGVTETQY
J gene: TRBJ1-1; V gene: TRBV6-5; D gene: NA; CDR3 protein: ASIGRLTQEAF
J gene: TRBJ2-3; V gene: TRBV5-1; D gene: TRBD1; CDR3 protein: ASSPTGGFTDTQY
J gene: TRBJ2-3; V gene: TRBV6-6; D gene: TRBD1; CDR3 protein: ASSYRTGFGPDTQY
J gene: TRBJ2-3; V gene: TRBV6-5; D gene: TRBD1; CDR3 protein: ASSYDGQGTDTQY
J gene: TRBJ2-2; V gene: TRBV5-4; D gene: NA; CDR3 protein: ASSSYARDGRGGELF
J gene: TRBJ2-3; V gene: TRBV12-5; D gene: TRBD2; CDR3 protein: ASGFHAGGPTDTQY
J gene: TRBJ1-6; V gene: TRBV30; D gene: NA; CDR3 protein: AWSPSSGYGSPLH
J gene: TRBJ1-1; V gene: TRBV20-1; D gene: NA; CDR3 protein: SANSNTEAF
J gene: TRBJ1-1; V gene: TRBV5-6; D gene: TRBD1; CDR3 protein: ASSQGVDGMNTEAF
J gene: TRBJ1-3; V gene: TRBV27; D gene: NA; CDR3 protein: ASSLIGAMSSGNTIY
J gene: TRBJ2-7; V gene: TRBV4-2; D gene: TRBD2; CDR3 protein: ASSQGGLAGGYEQY
J gene: TRBJ1-1; V gene: TRBV18; D gene: NA; CDR3 protein: ASSLDYTDLWQAF